This T cell receptor beta chain was recorded in a study of T cells expressing NK-cell markers. Looking at the study overall: All TCR beta repertoires analysed originated from sorted CD3+CD56+NKG2C+, CD3+CD56+NKG2C- and CD3+CD56-NKG2C+ T cells. Whole-study findings and limits: The HCMV specificity of the expanded NKG2C+ T cell clones stayed unresolved.

From its re-call of the 5' RACE reads, TCRdb lists each CDR3 protein once, without DNA. This table lists some 150,000 distinct CDR3 sequences. CDR1 and CDR2 (germline): MNHEY, SVGAGI. The CDR3 runs to 11 residues. Comment on this clonotype: The antigen is unknown.

The sample comprised blood T cells: a sorted CD56 or NKG2C T cell subset, CD4+ or CD8+ T cells, or bulk PBMC T cells (not recorded which). V and J are TRBV6-5 and TRBJ2-5. This TCR was sampled from a young man in good health. The CDR3 region is CASSYGETQYF.